Listed below are T cell receptor beta chains from one sample, sequenced in a study of T cell repertoires in cytomegalovirus infection. A single record per CDR3 protein comes from TCRdb applying MiXCR to the reads. This sample has approximately 990,000 distinct CDR3 sequences, with around a third found just once. These receptors have no identified antigens. Source: cultured CD8+ T cells from PBMCs, taken from culture after CMV antigen stimulation. Source of these receptors: a human donor in good health (CMV status not recorded). Some clones in this sample may be carry-over from other donors' samples. Both conserved end residues are part of each CDR3. Fields, in order: CDR3 DNA, CDR3 protein, J gene, D gene, clone size, V gene. D genes are given only for firm matches. Rows may omit the clone size; those that give it use once, few, many or a size class.

cdr3_nt: TGTGCCAGCAGTTTAAGTTATGCAGGGCCCTATGGCTACACCTTC
cdr3_aa: CASSLSYAGPYGYTF
j_call: TRBJ1-2
d_call: NA
clone_size: NA
v_call: TRBV12-3/TRBV12-4

cdr3_nt: TGCAGTGCTAGAGAAGGACACACCTATGGCTACACCTTC
cdr3_aa: CSAREGHTYGYTF
j_call: TRBJ1-2
d_call: NA
clone_size: few
v_call: TRBV20-1

cdr3_nt: TGTGCCAGCAGTTCGGACAGGGACTCCGGGGAGCTGTTTTTT
cdr3_aa: CASSSDRDSGELFF
j_call: TRBJ2-2
d_call: TRBD1
clone_size: few
v_call: TRBV7-9

cdr3_nt: TGTGCCAGCAGCTTCGGCAGGCCCAATTCACCCCTCCACTTT
cdr3_aa: CASSFGRPNSPLHF
j_call: TRBJ1-6
d_call: NA
clone_size: many
v_call: TRBV5-6

cdr3_nt: TGTGCCAGCAGGGTTAGCGGGGGGGCCCAATGGGAGCAGTACTTC
cdr3_aa: CASRVSGGAQWEQYF
j_call: TRBJ2-7
d_call: TRBD2
clone_size: NA
v_call: TRBV6-6

cdr3_nt: TGCGCCAGCAGCCAAGATCCCTCGACAGGAGAAGCTTTCTTT
cdr3_aa: CASSQDPSTGEAFF
j_call: TRBJ1-1
d_call: NA
clone_size: few
v_call: TRBV4-1

cdr3_nt: TGTGCCAGTAGTATCCTCGACCTACTAGCGGGGGGAGACAATGAGCAGTTCTTC
cdr3_aa: CASSILDLLAGGDNEQFF
j_call: TRBJ2-1
d_call: TRBD2
clone_size: NA
v_call: TRBV19

cdr3_nt: TGTGCCAGCAGTTACCCCGGACAGGGTGACGAGCAGTACTTC
cdr3_aa: CASSYPGQGDEQYF
j_call: TRBJ2-7
d_call: TRBD1
clone_size: NA
v_call: TRBV6-6

cdr3_nt: TGTGCCAGCAGGTTGCGGGACAGTTACACTGAAGCTTTCTTT
cdr3_aa: CASRLRDSYTEAFF
j_call: TRBJ1-1
d_call: TRBD1
clone_size: NA
v_call: TRBV5-6

cdr3_nt: TGTGCCAGCAGTCGGAGATACCAAGCCTACAATGAGCAGTTCTTC
cdr3_aa: CASSRRYQAYNEQFF
j_call: TRBJ2-1
d_call: NA
clone_size: NA
v_call: TRBV12-3/TRBV12-4

cdr3_nt: TGTGCCAGCAGTCCACTTGTCCCGGACAGGCCAAAAGATCAGCCCCAGCATTTT
cdr3_aa: CASSPLVPDRPKDQPQHF
j_call: TRBJ1-5
d_call: TRBD1
clone_size: NA
v_call: TRBV28

cdr3_nt: TGTGCCAGCAGCTTGGGCCTGTACGCAGGAAACACCATATATTTT
cdr3_aa: CASSLGLYAGNTIYF
j_call: TRBJ1-3
d_call: NA
clone_size: few
v_call: TRBV11-2

cdr3_nt: TGTGCCAGCAGGATAATAGCGGGGTCCGGGGAGCTGTTTTTT
cdr3_aa: CASRIIAGSGELFF
j_call: TRBJ2-2
d_call: TRBD2
clone_size: NA
v_call: TRBV6-1

cdr3_nt: TGTGCCAGCACCCCAAGAGGGACAGTCTCCTACGAGCAGTACTTC
cdr3_aa: CASTPRGTVSYEQYF
j_call: TRBJ2-7
d_call: TRBD1
clone_size: NA
v_call: TRBV11-2

cdr3_nt: TGTGCCAGCGGTTTTCAAAAGGTTCTCGGCAATCAGCCCCAGCATTTT
cdr3_aa: CASGFQKVLGNQPQHF
j_call: TRBJ1-5
d_call: NA
clone_size: few
v_call: TRBV2

cdr3_nt: TGTGCCAGCAGCTCAGCTCACGCAGGGCCAGCTGAAAAACTGTTTTTT
cdr3_aa: CASSSAHAGPAEKLFF
j_call: TRBJ1-4
d_call: NA
clone_size: NA
v_call: TRBV5-4

cdr3_nt: TGTGCCAGCAGTTTGCCCCAAGGGGCCATTGTTACTCCTGGGGCCAACGTCCTGACTTTC
cdr3_aa: CASSLPQGAIVTPGANVLTF
j_call: TRBJ2-6
d_call: NA
clone_size: NA
v_call: TRBV6-2/TRBV6-3

cdr3_nt: TGTGCCAGCAGCTTAGAAATCAGGGGAAACACCGGGGAGCTGTTTTTT
cdr3_aa: CASSLEIRGNTGELFF
j_call: TRBJ2-2
d_call: NA
clone_size: few
v_call: TRBV7-3

cdr3_nt: TGTGCCATCAGTGAGACATCAGGGGGTTGGGGCTACACCTTC
cdr3_aa: CAISETSGGWGYTF
j_call: TRBJ1-2
d_call: TRBD1
clone_size: few
v_call: TRBV10-3

cdr3_nt: TGTGCCAGCAGAAACGGACAGGGGGGGTATCAGCCCCAGCATTTT
cdr3_aa: CASRNGQGGYQPQHF
j_call: TRBJ1-5
d_call: TRBD1
clone_size: NA
v_call: TRBV27

cdr3_nt: TGTGCCAGCAGCTCCCCCGTCGGACGGCGAGTCTCCTACAATGAGCAGTTCTTC
cdr3_aa: CASSSPVGRRVSYNEQFF
j_call: TRBJ2-1
d_call: NA
clone_size: NA
v_call: TRBV9

cdr3_nt: TGTGCCACCAGTACCAGCGCAGATACGCAGTATTTT
cdr3_aa: CATSTSADTQYF
j_call: TRBJ2-3
d_call: NA
clone_size: few
v_call: TRBV19

cdr3_nt: TGTGCCAGCAGAGTTAGGGGCACGGGCTACACCTTC
cdr3_aa: CASRVRGTGYTF
j_call: TRBJ1-2
d_call: NA
clone_size: few
v_call: TRBV27

cdr3_nt: TGTGCCAGCAGAGGCTACCCAGGGGGTTCTACAGATACGCAGTATTTT
cdr3_aa: CASRGYPGGSTDTQYF
j_call: TRBJ2-3
d_call: TRBD1
clone_size: few
v_call: TRBV7-9

cdr3_nt: TGCGCCAGCAGCCAACAGTCTGGGTACGGAGACACCATATATTTT
cdr3_aa: CASSQQSGYGDTIYF
j_call: TRBJ1-3
d_call: NA
clone_size: few
v_call: TRBV4-3

cdr3_nt: TGTGCCAGCAGTGAGGGAGACAGGGTCATTGACGATGAGCAGTTCTTC
cdr3_aa: CASSEGDRVIDDEQFF
j_call: TRBJ2-1
d_call: TRBD1
clone_size: few
v_call: TRBV9

cdr3_nt: TGTGCCAGCACTCGCGGGACAGGGAACACTGAAGCTTTCTTT
cdr3_aa: CASTRGTGNTEAFF
j_call: TRBJ1-1
d_call: TRBD1
clone_size: few
v_call: TRBV2

cdr3_nt: TGCAGCGCCCGCAGGGGAAAGGGGAACACTGAAGCTTTCTTT
cdr3_aa: CSARRGKGNTEAFF
j_call: TRBJ1-1
d_call: NA
clone_size: NA
v_call: TRBV29-1

cdr3_nt: TGTGCTAGTGGTACGGACAGGGGGCCGAGGGAGACCCAGTACTTC
cdr3_aa: CASGTDRGPRETQYF
j_call: TRBJ2-5
d_call: TRBD1
clone_size: NA
v_call: TRBV12-5

cdr3_nt: TGTGCCAGCAGTGAAAGGGTTTGGACGGTCAAGCTCTCTGGAAACACCATATATTTT
cdr3_aa: CASSERVWTVKLSGNTIYF
j_call: TRBJ1-3
d_call: NA
clone_size: NA
v_call: TRBV2

cdr3_nt: TGTGCCAGCAGTCCTCAGGGAAGCAATCAGCCCCAGCATTTT
cdr3_aa: CASSPQGSNQPQHF
j_call: TRBJ1-5
d_call: NA
clone_size: many
v_call: TRBV27

cdr3_nt: TGTGCCAGCAGTGAGTGGGGGGGCCCCAACAATGAGCAGTTCTTC
cdr3_aa: CASSEWGGPNNEQFF
j_call: TRBJ2-1
d_call: NA
clone_size: NA
v_call: TRBV6-1

cdr3_nt: TGTGCCAGCAGCTTAGCGGAGACAGGGGCCCTGGGGGAGCAGTACTTC
cdr3_aa: CASSLAETGALGEQYF
j_call: TRBJ2-7
d_call: TRBD1
clone_size: NA
v_call: TRBV7-6

cdr3_nt: TGTGCCAGCAGTTTACCCGGGCCGGACACTGAAGCTTTCTTT
cdr3_aa: CASSLPGPDTEAFF
j_call: TRBJ1-1
d_call: NA
clone_size: few
v_call: TRBV28

cdr3_nt: TGTGCCAGCACCCTGACTAGCGGGGGGGCCTATGAGCAGTTCTTC
cdr3_aa: CASTLTSGGAYEQFF
j_call: TRBJ2-1
d_call: TRBD2
clone_size: many
v_call: TRBV7-2

cdr3_nt: TGTGCCAACAGAACTGGACAGGGACGCTATGGCTACACCTTC
cdr3_aa: CANRTGQGRYGYTF
j_call: TRBJ1-2
d_call: TRBD1
clone_size: NA
v_call: TRBV6-6

cdr3_nt: TGTGCCAGCAGTTCCGATCTCGGGACAGGGACCGCAGATACGCAGTATTTT
cdr3_aa: CASSSDLGTGTADTQYF
j_call: TRBJ2-3
d_call: TRBD1
clone_size: once
v_call: TRBV28

cdr3_nt: TGTGCCAGCAGTTACACCGGGGTAGAGCAGTACTTC
cdr3_aa: CASSYTGVEQYF
j_call: TRBJ2-7
d_call: NA
clone_size: NA
v_call: TRBV6-5

cdr3_nt: TGTGCCAGCAGCGCCGCATGGGGGGGAGCCTACGAGCAGTACTTC
cdr3_aa: CASSAAWGGAYEQYF
j_call: TRBJ2-7
d_call: TRBD2
clone_size: few
v_call: TRBV9

cdr3_nt: TGTGCCAGCAGCGGACGGGCGGGTGAGCAGTTCTTC
cdr3_aa: CASSGRAGEQFF
j_call: TRBJ2-1
d_call: NA
clone_size: once
v_call: TRBV7-6

cdr3_nt: TGTGCCAGCACCCTACAGGGGAGGGGGGGAAACATTCAGTACTTC
cdr3_aa: CASTLQGRGGNIQYF
j_call: TRBJ2-4
d_call: NA
clone_size: NA
v_call: TRBV6-6

cdr3_nt: TGTGCCAGCAGTTCCAGGGGAGGTGCCGGGGAGCTGTTTTTT
cdr3_aa: CASSSRGGAGELFF
j_call: TRBJ2-2
d_call: NA
clone_size: few
v_call: TRBV6-2/TRBV6-3

cdr3_nt: TGTGCCAGCAGTTGGGACAACGGGGAGCAGATCTTC
cdr3_aa: CASSWDNGEQIF
j_call: TRBJ2-1
d_call: NA
clone_size: NA
v_call: TRBV27

cdr3_nt: TGTGCCAGCAGCTTAGACGGCCTCTCTGGGGCCAACGTCCTGACTTTC
cdr3_aa: CASSLDGLSGANVLTF
j_call: TRBJ2-6
d_call: NA
clone_size: few
v_call: TRBV11-3

cdr3_nt: TGTGCCAGCACCGGGACCTTCTCTGGAAACACCATATATTTT
cdr3_aa: CASTGTFSGNTIYF
j_call: TRBJ1-3
d_call: NA
clone_size: few
v_call: TRBV11-2

cdr3_nt: TGCGCCATTGGGAAAGGGGTGACTAATGAAAAACTGTTTTTT
cdr3_aa: CAIGKGVTNEKLFF
j_call: TRBJ1-4
d_call: NA
clone_size: NA
v_call: TRBV10-2

cdr3_nt: TGTGCCAGCTTAGGACAGCGGAGGGATCAATCCTATGGCTACACCTTC
cdr3_aa: CASLGQRRDQSYGYTF
j_call: TRBJ1-2
d_call: NA
clone_size: once
v_call: TRBV27

cdr3_nt: TGTGCCAGCAGCTTCGGGACTAGCGGGGGGATCCTTGACGCCCAGTACTTC
cdr3_aa: CASSFGTSGGILDAQYF
j_call: TRBJ2-5
d_call: TRBD2
clone_size: NA
v_call: TRBV7-3